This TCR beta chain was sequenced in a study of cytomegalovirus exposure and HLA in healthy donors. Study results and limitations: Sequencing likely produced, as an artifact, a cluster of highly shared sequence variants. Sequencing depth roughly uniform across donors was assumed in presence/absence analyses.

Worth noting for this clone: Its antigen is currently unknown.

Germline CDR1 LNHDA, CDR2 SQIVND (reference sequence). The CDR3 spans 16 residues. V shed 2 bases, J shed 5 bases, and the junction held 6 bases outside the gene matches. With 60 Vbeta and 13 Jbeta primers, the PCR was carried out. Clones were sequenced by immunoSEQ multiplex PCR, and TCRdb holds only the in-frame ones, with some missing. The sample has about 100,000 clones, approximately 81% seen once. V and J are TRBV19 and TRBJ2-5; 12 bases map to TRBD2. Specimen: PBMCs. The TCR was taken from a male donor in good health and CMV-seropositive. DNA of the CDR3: TGTGCCAGTAGTATAAGTCCTAGCGGGGGGGCGGAGACCCAGTACTTC. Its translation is CASSISPSGGAETQYF.